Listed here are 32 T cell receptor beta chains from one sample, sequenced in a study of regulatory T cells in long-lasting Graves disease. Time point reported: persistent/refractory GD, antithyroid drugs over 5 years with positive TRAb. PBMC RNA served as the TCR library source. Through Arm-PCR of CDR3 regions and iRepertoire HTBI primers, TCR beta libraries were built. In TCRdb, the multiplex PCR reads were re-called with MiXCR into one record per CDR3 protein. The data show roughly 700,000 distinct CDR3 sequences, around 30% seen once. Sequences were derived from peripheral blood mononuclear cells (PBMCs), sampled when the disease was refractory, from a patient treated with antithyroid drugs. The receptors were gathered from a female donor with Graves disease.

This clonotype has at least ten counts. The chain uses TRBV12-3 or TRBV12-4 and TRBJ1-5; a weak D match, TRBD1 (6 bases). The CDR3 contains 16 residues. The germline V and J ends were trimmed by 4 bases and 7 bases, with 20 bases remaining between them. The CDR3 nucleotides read TGTGCCAGCAGTTGGGGGGCGGGTGGGGGCCGACAGCCCCAGCATTTT. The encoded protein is CASSWGAGGGRQPQHF.

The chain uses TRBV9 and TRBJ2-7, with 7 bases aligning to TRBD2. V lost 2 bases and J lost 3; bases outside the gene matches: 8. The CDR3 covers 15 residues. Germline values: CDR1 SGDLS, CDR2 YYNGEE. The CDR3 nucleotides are TGTGCCAGCAGCGTGAAAAGCGGGAACGGCTACGAGCAGTACTTC. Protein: CASSVKSGNGYEQYF.

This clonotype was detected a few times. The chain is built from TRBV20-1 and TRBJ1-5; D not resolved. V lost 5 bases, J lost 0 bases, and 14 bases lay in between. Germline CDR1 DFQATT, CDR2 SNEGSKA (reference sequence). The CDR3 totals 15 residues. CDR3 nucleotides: TGCAGTGCTTCTGGAGACAATTATAGCAATCAGCCCCAGCATTTT. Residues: CSASGDNYSNQPQHF.

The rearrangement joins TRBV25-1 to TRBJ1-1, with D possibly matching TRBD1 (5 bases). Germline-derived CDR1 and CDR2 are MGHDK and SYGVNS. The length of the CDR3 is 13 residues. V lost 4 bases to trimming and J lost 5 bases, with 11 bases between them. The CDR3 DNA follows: TGTGCCAGCAGTGTACCGGGACTAACTGAAGCTTTCTTT. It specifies CASSVPGLTEAFF.

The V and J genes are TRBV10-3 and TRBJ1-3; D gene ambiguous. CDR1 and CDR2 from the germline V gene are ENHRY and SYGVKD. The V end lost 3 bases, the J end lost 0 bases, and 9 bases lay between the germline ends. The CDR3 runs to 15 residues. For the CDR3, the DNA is TGTGCCATCAGTGACCAGGTATTCTCTGGAAACACCATATATTTT. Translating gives CAISDQVFSGNTIYF.

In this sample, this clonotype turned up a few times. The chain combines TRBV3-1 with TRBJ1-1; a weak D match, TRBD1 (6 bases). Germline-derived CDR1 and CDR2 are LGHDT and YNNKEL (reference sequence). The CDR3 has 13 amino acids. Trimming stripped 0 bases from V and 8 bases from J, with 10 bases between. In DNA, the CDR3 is TGTGCCAGCAGCCAAGACCCAACAGGGGAAGCTTTCTTT. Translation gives CASSQDPTGEAFF.

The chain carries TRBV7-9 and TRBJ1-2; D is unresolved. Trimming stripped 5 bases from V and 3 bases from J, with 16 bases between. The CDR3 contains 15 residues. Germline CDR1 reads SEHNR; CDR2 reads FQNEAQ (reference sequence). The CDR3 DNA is TGTGCCAGCAGCCGTGCCGCCGAAGTATACTATGGCTACACCTTC. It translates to CASSRAAEVYYGYTF.

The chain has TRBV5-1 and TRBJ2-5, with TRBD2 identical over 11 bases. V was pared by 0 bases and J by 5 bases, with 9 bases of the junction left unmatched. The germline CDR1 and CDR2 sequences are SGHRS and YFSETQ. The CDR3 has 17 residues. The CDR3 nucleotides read TGCGCCAGCAGCTTGGCCGATAGACTAGCGGGACACGAGACCCAGTACTTC. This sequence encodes CASSLADRLAGHETQYF.

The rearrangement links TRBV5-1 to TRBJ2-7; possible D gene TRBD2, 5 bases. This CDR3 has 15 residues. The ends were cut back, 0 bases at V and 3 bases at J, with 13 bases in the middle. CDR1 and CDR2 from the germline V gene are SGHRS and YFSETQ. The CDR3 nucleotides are TGCGCCAGCAGCTTGGGGACTGAAACTTACTACGAGCAGTACTTC. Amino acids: CASSLGTETYYEQYF.

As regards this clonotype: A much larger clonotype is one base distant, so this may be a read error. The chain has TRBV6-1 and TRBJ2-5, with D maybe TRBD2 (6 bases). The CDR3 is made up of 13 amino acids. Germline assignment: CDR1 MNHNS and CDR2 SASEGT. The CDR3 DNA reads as TGTGCCAGCAGATCGGGAGAACAAGGGACCCAGTACTTC. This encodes CASRSGEQGTQYF.

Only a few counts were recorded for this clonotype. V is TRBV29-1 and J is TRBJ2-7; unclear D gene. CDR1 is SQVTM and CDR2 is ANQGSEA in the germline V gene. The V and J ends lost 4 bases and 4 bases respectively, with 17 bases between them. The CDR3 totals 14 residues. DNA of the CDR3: TGCAGCGTTGGCGGTCGCCCTCCCGGATACGAGCAGTACTTC. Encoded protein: CSVGGRPPGYEQYF.

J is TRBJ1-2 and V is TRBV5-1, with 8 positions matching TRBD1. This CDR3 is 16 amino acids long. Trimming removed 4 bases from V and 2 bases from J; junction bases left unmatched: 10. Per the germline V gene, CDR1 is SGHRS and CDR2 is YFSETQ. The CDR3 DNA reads TGCGCCAGCAGCCTGGGAGGGACAGGAGTAAACTATGGCTACACCTTC. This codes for CASSLGGTGVNYGYTF.

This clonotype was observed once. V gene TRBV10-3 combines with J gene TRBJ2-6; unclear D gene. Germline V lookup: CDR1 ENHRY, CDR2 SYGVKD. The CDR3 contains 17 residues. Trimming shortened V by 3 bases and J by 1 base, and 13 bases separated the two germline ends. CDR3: CAISDPSDNSGANVLTF. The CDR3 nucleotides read TGTGCCATCAGTGACCCGTCAGACAATTCTGGGGCCAACGTCCTGACTTTC.

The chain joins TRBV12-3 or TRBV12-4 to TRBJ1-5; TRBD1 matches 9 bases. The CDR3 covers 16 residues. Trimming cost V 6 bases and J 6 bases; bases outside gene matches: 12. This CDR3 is CASSHATGQGPQPQHF. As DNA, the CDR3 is TGTGCCAGCAGCCACGCTACGGGACAGGGACCTCAGCCCCAGCATTTT.

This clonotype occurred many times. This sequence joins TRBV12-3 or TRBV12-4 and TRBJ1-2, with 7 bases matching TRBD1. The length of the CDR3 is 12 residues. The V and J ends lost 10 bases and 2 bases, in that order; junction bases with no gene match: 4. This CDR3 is CATSGGNYGYTF. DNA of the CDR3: TGTGCCACTTCAGGGGGGAACTATGGCTACACCTTC.

CDR3 sequence reads: CSAFPLPGLANYGYTF. The CDR3 DNA follows: TGCAGTGCTTTCCCTCTGCCGGGTCTAGCTAACTATGGCTACACCTTC. The chain couples TRBV20-1 to TRBJ1-2, with D unclear. V lost 5 bases and J 0 bases, leaving 19 bases between the germline ends. The CDR3 covers 16 residues. The germline V gene encodes CDR1 DFQATT and CDR2 SNEGSKA (reference sequence).

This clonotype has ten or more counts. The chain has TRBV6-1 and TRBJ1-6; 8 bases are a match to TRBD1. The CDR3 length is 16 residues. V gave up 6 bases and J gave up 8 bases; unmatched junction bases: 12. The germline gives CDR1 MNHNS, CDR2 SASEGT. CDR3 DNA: TGTGCCAGCAGGAGCGGGACAGGCTTCGCTGATTCACCCCTCCACTTT. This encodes CASRSGTGFADSPLHF.

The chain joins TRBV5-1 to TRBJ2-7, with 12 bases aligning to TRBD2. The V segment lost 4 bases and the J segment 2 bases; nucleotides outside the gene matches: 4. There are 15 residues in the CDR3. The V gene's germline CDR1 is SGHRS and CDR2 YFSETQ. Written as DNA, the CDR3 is TGCGCCAGCAGCCGGACTAGCGGGGCCCCCTACGAGCAGTACTTC. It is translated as CASSRTSGAPYEQYF.

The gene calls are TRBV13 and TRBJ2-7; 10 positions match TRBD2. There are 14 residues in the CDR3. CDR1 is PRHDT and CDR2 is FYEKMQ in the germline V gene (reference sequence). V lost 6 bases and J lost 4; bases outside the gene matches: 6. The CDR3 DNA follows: TGTGCCAGCAGAACGAGCGGGAGGGAGTACGAGCAGTACTTC. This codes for CASRTSGREYEQYF.

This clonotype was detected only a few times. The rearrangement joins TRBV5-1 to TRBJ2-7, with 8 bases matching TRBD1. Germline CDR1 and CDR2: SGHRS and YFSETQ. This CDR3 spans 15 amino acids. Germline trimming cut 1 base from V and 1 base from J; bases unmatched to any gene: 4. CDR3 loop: CASSLSWDRSYEQYF. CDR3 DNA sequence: TGCGCCAGCAGCTTGTCTTGGGACAGGTCCTACGAGCAGTACTTC.

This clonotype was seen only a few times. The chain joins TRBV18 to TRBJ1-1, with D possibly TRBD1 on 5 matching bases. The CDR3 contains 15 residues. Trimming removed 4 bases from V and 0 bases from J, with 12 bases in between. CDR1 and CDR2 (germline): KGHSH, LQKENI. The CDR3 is CASSLPGGLNTEAFF. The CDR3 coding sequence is TGTGCCAGCTCACTCCCCGGGGGATTGAACACTGAAGCTTTCTTT.

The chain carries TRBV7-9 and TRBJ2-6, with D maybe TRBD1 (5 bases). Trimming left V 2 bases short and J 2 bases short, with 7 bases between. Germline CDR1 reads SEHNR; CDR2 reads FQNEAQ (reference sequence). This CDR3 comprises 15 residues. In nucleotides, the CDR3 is TGTGCCAGCAGCTTACCAGGGACTGGGGCCAACGTCCTGACTTTC. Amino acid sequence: CASSLPGTGANVLTF.

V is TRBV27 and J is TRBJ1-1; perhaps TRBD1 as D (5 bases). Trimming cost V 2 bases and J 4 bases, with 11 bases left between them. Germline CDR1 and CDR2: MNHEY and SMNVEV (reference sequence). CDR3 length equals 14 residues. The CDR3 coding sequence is TGTGCCAGCAGTTTAAACTGGAGGGGCACTGAAGCTTTCTTT. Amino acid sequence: CASSLNWRGTEAFF.

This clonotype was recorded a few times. This chain's CDR3 is CASRNRGENTEAFF. In DNA form, the CDR3 reads TGTGCCAGCAGGAACAGGGGAGAGAACACTGAAGCTTTCTTT. The chain combines TRBV12-3 or TRBV12-4 with TRBJ1-1; 7 positions match TRBD1. This CDR3 spans 14 amino acids. J was trimmed by 1 base and V by 6 bases; bases with no gene match: 5.

DNA of the CDR3: TGCGCCAGCAGCTTGACAGGGGGCGGATTGGACTATGGCTACACCTTC. It translates to CASSLTGGGLDYGYTF. The chain is built from TRBV5-1 and TRBJ1-2; 9 bases map to TRBD1. CDR3 size: 16 residues. With 1 base clipped from V and 3 bases from J, the junction kept 7 bases outside the gene matches. CDR1 is SGHRS and CDR2 is YFSETQ in the germline V gene.

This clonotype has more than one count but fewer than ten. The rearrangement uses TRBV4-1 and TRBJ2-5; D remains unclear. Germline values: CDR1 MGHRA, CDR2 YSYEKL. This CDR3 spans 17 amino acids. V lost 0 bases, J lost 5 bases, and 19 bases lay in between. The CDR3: CASSQDQLRSPEETQYF. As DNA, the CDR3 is TGCGCCAGCAGCCAAGATCAGCTGCGTAGTCCCGAGGAGACCCAGTACTTC.

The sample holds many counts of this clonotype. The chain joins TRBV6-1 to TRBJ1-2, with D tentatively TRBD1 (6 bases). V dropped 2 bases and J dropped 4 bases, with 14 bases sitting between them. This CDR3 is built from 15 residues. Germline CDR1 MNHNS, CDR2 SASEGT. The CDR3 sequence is CASSEFQGTGYGYTF. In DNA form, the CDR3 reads TGTGCCAGCAGTGAATTCCAGGGGACGGGCTATGGCTACACCTTC.

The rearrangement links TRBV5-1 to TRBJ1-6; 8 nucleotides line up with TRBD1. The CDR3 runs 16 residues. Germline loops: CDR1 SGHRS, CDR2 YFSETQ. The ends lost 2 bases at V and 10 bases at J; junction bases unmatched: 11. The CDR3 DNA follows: TGCGCCAGCAGCTTAGCTCCGGGACAGGCATCATCACCCCTCCACTTT. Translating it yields CASSLAPGQASSPLHF.

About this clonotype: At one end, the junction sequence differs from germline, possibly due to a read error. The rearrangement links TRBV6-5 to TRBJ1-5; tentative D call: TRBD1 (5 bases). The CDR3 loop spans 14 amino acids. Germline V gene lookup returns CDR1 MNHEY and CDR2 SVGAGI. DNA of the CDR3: TGTGCCAGCAGTAACTCAGGGAGGGCACAGCCCCAGCATTTT. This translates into CASSNSGRAQPQHF.

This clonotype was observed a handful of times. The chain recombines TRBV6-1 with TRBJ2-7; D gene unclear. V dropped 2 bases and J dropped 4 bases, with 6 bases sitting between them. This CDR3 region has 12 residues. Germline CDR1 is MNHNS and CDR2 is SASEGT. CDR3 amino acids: CASSEIRYEQYF. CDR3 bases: TGTGCCAGCAGTGAAATACGATACGAGCAGTACTTC.

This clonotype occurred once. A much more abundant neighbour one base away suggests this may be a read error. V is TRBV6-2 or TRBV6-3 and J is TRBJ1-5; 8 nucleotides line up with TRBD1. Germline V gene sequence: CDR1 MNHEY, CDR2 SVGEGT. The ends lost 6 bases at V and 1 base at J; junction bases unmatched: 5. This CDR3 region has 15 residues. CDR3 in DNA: TGTGCCAGCAGCCGGGACAGGAGAAGCAATCAGCCCCAGCATTTT. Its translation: CASSRDRRSNQPQHF.

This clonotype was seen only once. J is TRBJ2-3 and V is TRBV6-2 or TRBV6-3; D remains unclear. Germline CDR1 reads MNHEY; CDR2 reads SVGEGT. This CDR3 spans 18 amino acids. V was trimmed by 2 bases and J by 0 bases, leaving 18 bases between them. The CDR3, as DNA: TGTGCCAGCAGTTACCATGGGCGAACTGGGTCTAGCACAGATACGCAGTATTTT. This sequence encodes CASSYHGRTGSSTDTQYF.